What follows are 15 T cell receptor beta chains derived from one specimen sequenced in a study of vaccination and CD4 T cells after COVID-19 (dated by TCRdb to between 2022 and 2023). Their antigens are not known. Libraries were made using PCR. The reads were generated on an Illumina iSeq 100. DNA from cultured CD4+ T cells was subjected to TCR sequencing with the Oncomine TCR Beta short-read assay at the Johns Hopkins FTIC core. TCRdb's own reprocessing of the public reads used fastp at Q25 and MiXCR and kept productive beta chains. One record per CDR3 amino acid sequence lists the most common genes and DNA. This sample comprises 13,000 or so distinct CDR3 sequences, 40% to 45% of them detected only once. The ten largest clonotypes hold approximately 8.5% of the sample. The meaning of the sample's treatment or condition label: roughly ten-day PBMC culture with coronavirus spike peptide pools or control peptides (ViraFEST assay).

Sequenced input: CD4+ T cells from blood, cultured in vitro. The receptors here all came from a human donor who had recovered from COVID-19.

This clonotype was recorded once. The CDR3 DNA is TGTGCCAGCAGCTTAGCGGGGACTAGTGCTGAGCAGTTCTTC. Its translation is CASSLAGTSAEQFF. This chain uses TRBV7-6 with TRBJ2-1; 8 bases fit TRBD2. From germline, CDR1 is SGHVS and CDR2 FNYEAQ. The CDR3 loop spans 14 amino acids. The trim removed 0 bases at V and 9 bases at J, leaving 4 bases unmatched.

The chain carries TRBV7-2 and TRBJ1-3, with 7 nucleotides matching TRBD1. The CDR3 covers 21 residues. The V and J ends lost 4 bases and 4 bases, in that order; junction bases with no gene match: 25. CDR1 and CDR2 from the germline V gene are SGHTA and FQGNSA. CDR3 amino acids: CASSSRGGGTANVDTGNTIYF. CDR3 in DNA: TGTGCCAGCAGCTCCCGAGGGGGGGGGACAGCTAATGTAGATACCGGAAACACCATATATTTT.

This clonotype came up a few times. DNA of the CDR3: TGCGCCAGCAGTGAAATCTACGAGCAGTACTTC. Translating it yields CASSEIYEQYF. The chain couples TRBV10-2 to TRBJ2-7; no definite D call. Germline CDR1 and CDR2: WSHSY and SAAADI. Trimming stripped 3 bases from V and 3 bases from J, with 3 bases between. The CDR3 sequence is 11 residues long.

This clonotype was detected a few times. The chain joins TRBV7-2 to TRBJ1-1; D call uncertain. This CDR3 has 13 residues. V lost 8 bases and J 2 bases, leaving 12 bases between the germline ends. The V gene's germline CDR1 is SGHTA and CDR2 FQGNSA. The CDR3 here is CASLYNYNTEAFF. In nucleotides, the CDR3 is TGTGCCAGCCTCTATAACTACAACACTGAAGCTTTCTTT.

This chain uses TRBV24-1 with TRBJ2-7, with D perhaps TRBD1 (6 bases). The CDR3 extends over 13 amino acids. V lost 0 bases and J 4 bases, leaving 6 bases between the germline ends. Germline V CDR1 and CDR2: KGHDR, SFDVKD. As DNA, the CDR3 is TGTGCCACCAGTGATTTGCAGGGGTACGAGCAGTACTTC. Encoded protein: CATSDLQGYEQYF.

This clonotype was seen a few times. The chain employs TRBV20-1 and TRBJ2-7; D gene uncertain. The CDR3 sequence is 15 residues long. The ends were cut back, 5 bases at V and 2 bases at J, with 19 bases in the middle. Germline loops: CDR1 DFQATT, CDR2 SNEGSKA (reference sequence). The CDR3, as DNA: TGCAGTGCTTTCAGCGCCAGAGGTTTTACCTACGAGCAGTACTTC. This sequence encodes CSAFSARGFTYEQYF.

This clonotype was picked up one time. Sequence at one end of the junction differs from germline and may be a read error. The gene calls are TRBV12-3 or TRBV12-4 and TRBJ2-3, with 14 bases matching TRBD2. This CDR3 contains 17 residues. Here the CDR3 DNA reads TGTGCCAGCAGTACATCCGGGACTAGCGGGAGCAAAGATACGCAGTATTTT. Its translation: CASSTSGTSGSKDTQYF.

This clonotype was observed a handful of times. This chain links TRBV6-1 with TRBJ2-7; a weak D match, TRBD1 (6 bases). The CDR3 has 15 residues. With 2 bases removed from V and 0 bases from J, the gap between germline ends came to 11 bases. In germline, CDR1 is MNHNS, CDR2 SASEGT. The CDR3 sequence: CASSEQGTASYEQYF. For the CDR3, the DNA is TGTGCCAGCAGTGAACAGGGGACGGCCTCCTACGAGCAGTACTTC.

The chain is built from TRBV19 and TRBJ1-4; 10 nucleotides match TRBD1. Trimming at V came to 8 bases and at J to 8 bases, leaving 5 bases not matched to a gene. The germline V gene encodes CDR1 LNHDA and CDR2 SQIVND (reference sequence). This CDR3 has 13 residues. CDR3 coding DNA: TGTGCCAGTGAGGGACAGGGGAGCGAAAAACTGTTTTTT. Its protein product is CASEGQGSEKLFF.

The chain recombines TRBV7-3 with TRBJ2-2; no definite D call. V shed 2 bases and J shed 0 bases, with 7 bases lying between them. Germline V gene sequence: CDR1 SGHTA, CDR2 FQGTGA. The length of the CDR3 is 15 residues. The CDR3 sequence is CASSLYGSNTGELFF. The CDR3 DNA reads TGTGCCAGCAGCTTATACGGGTCGAACACCGGGGAGCTGTTTTTT.

This sequence joins TRBV5-1 and TRBJ2-7; 8 positions match TRBD2. With V trimmed by 3 bases and J by 3 bases, 8 bases remained unmatched. The germline V gene has CDR1 SGHRS and CDR2 YFSETQ. This CDR3 comprises 15 residues. The CDR3: CASSSLSAGGYEQYF. CDR3 in DNA: TGCGCCAGCAGCTCGTTGTCGGCGGGGGGCTACGAGCAGTACTTC.

This clonotype occurred a few times. The CDR3 is CASSGGRKETQYF. The CDR3 DNA reads TGTGCCAGCAGCGGCGGGAGGAAAGAGACCCAGTACTTC. The chain couples TRBV7-6 to TRBJ2-5, with 8 bases lining up with TRBD2. J lost 3 bases, V lost 5 bases, and 2 bases had no gene match. The CDR3 runs to 13 residues. Germline CDR1 reads SGHVS; CDR2 reads FNYEAQ.

The chain recombines TRBV30 with TRBJ2-5; the match to TRBD2 covers 8 bases. This CDR3 region has 13 residues. The germline V gene encodes CDR1 GTSNPN and CDR2 SVGIG (reference sequence). Trimming cost V 2 bases and J 4 bases; bases outside gene matches: 3. CDR3 DNA sequence: TGTGCCTGGAGTTCGGGGGGGGGAGAGACCCAGTACTTC. Protein: CAWSSGGGETQYF.

The chain is built from TRBV19 and TRBJ2-3; 8 nucleotides agree with TRBD1. This CDR3 contains 15 residues. Germline-derived CDR1 and CDR2 are LNHDA and SQIVND (reference sequence). The V and J ends lost 8 bases and 3 bases, in that order; junction bases with no gene match: 10. Here the CDR3 reads CASGTQGARTDTQYF. CDR3 nucleotides: TGTGCCAGTGGGACCCAGGGGGCGCGAACAGATACGCAGTATTTT.

The chain joins TRBV2 to TRBJ1-1, with unresolved D. CDR3 length equals 15 residues. In germline, CDR1 is SNHLY, CDR2 FYNNEI. V lost 4 bases to trimming and J lost 4 bases, with 16 bases between them. The CDR3 DNA sequence: TGTGCCAGCAGTGGATTAGAAATCAGTGTCACTGAAGCTTTCTTT. Encoded protein: CASSGLEISVTEAFF.